The clone carrying this T cell receptor (beta chain) was seen more than once but under ten times. CDR1 DFQATT and CDR2 SNEGSKA come from the germline V gene (reference sequence). CDR3 length: 16 amino acids. The V end lost 1 base, the J end lost 5 bases, and 18 bases lay between the germline ends. MiXCR, applied by TCRdb to the RT-PCR reads, yields one record per CDR3 protein. The sample lists 550,000 to 750,000 distinct CDR3 sequences; 11% to 15% were seen once. Material: memory CD4+ T cells from blood. The source of this sequence is a female donor in good health, serving as a healthy control. The chain is built from TRBV20-1 and TRBJ2-1, with D perhaps assigned TRBD1 or TRBD2 (6 bases each). CDR3 nucleotide sequence: TGCAGTGCTAGAGGGCTTACAGGAGGGGGTAACAATGAGCAGTTCTTC. The encoded protein is CSARGLTGGGNNEQFF.